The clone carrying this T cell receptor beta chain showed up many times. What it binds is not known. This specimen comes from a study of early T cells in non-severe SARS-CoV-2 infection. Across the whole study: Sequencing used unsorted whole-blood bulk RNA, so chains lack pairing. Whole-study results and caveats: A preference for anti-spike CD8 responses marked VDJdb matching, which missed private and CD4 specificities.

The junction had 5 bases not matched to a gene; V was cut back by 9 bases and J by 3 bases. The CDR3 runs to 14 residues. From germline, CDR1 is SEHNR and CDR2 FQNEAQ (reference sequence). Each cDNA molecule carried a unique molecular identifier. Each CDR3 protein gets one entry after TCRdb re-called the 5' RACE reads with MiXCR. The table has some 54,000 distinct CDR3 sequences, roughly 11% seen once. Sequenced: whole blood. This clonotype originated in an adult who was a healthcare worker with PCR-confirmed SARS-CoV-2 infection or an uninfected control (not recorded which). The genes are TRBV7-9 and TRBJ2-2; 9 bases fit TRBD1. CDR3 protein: CASSDRGDTGELFF. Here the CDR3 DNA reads TGTGCCAGTTCCGACAGGGGGGACACCGGGGAGCTGTTTTTT.